Listed below are T cell receptor beta chains from one sample, sequenced in a study of Graves' ophthalmopathy and Graves' hyperthyroidism. TCRdb processed the multiplex PCR reads anew with MiXCR; each CDR3 protein has one entry. The data show roughly 60,000 distinct CDR3 sequences, approximately 52% seen once. The sequenced material came from peripheral blood. Receptors originate from an adult woman with Graves' ophthalmopathy. Each CDR3 is given without its conserved first and last residue. The order of the fields is clone size, CDR3 length, J gene, V gene, CDR3 protein. Clone sizes are given selectively: once, few, many, or a class where the clone is expanded.

>few|14|TRBJ1-2|TRBV24-1
ATSDPSRTGTYGYT
>many|13|TRBJ2-1|TRBV5-6
ASSLGLAPYNEQF
>many|11|TRBJ1-5|TRBV7-3
ASSLDSNQPQH
>.|12|TRBJ1-1|TRBV4-1
ASRTPLENTEAF
>many|12|TRBJ2-7|TRBV5-8
ASSHGSADYEQY
>many|13|TRBJ1-1|TRBV28
ASISGEFRNTEAF
>many|12|TRBJ2-7|TRBV20-1
SARDSSNPYEQY
>many|13|TRBJ2-2|TRBV9
ASSPQTRNTGELF
>many|12|TRBJ2-7|TRBV6-2/TRBV6-3
ASSPSGGGGEQY
>many|13|TRBJ2-7|TRBV9
ASSVAEGLSYEQY
>many|12|TRBJ2-7|TRBV7-9
ASSFWDRVHEQY
>many|12|TRBJ2-5|TRBV5-5
ASSSPGPEETQY
>once|13|TRBJ2-5|TRBV7-3
ASSLDGGSNQPQY
>.|15|TRBJ1-1|TRBV20-1
SARDLGQGGMNTGAF
>.|12|TRBJ1-4|TRBV7-9
ASSDGGYNEKLF
>.|11|TRBJ2-1|TRBV28
ASSLGTSGRQF
>.|13|TRBJ1-3|TRBV7-9
ASSATSGGGETIY
>.|14|TRBJ2-3|TRBV6-4
ASSETSGTGTDTQY
>many|14|TRBJ1-6|TRBV19
AANRGVGIGNSPLH
>.|11|TRBJ1-5|TRBV20-1
SASGGNSQSQH
>.|10|TRBJ2-1|TRBV29-1
SVRGGYNEQF
>few|11|TRBJ2-1|TRBV30
ASGRDSYNEQF
>once|14|TRBJ1-1|TRBV6-5
ASSYFGRGEDTEAF
>.|14|TRBJ2-5|TRBV6-4
ASSELAETGEETQY
>.|10|TRBJ1-3|TRBV30
AWIREGNTIY
>many|12|TRBJ1-1|TRBV19
ASSIRGGDTEAF
>.|11|TRBJ1-2|TRBV14
ASSPGTIYGYT
>medium-sized|10|TRBJ2-2|TRBV7-9
ASSLATGTMF
>many|10|TRBJ2-1|TRBV6-5
ASSYRGNEQF
>.|15|TRBJ2-7|TRBV2
ASSDSGLAGRSYEQY